This TCR beta chain was sequenced in a study of cytomegalovirus exposure and HLA in healthy donors. As to this clone: Its specificity is not known.

General observations from the study: Later on, analysis showed that most CMV-associated TCR beta chains appeared to be HLA-restricted.

PCR was performed using 60 Vbeta and 13 Jbeta primers. Assay: immunoSEQ multiplex PCR; the TCRdb copy retains only in-frame clones and omits some. The sample lists about 130,000 clones; approximately 74% were seen once. The CDR3 spans 16 residues. The V end lost 0 bases, the J end lost 6 bases, and 17 bases lay between the germline ends. The germline V gene encodes CDR1 MGHRA and CDR2 YSYEKL. The chain recombines TRBV4-1 with TRBJ2-5, with D tentatively TRBD1 (7 bases). Sequencing used PBMCs. This clonotype originated in a man aged 40-55 years in good health and CMV-seropositive. CDR3 loop: CASSQEEGAAIQTQYF. The CDR3 region has the DNA TGCGCCAGCAGCCAAGAGGAGGGGGCAGCGATACAGACCCAGTACTTC.